The sequence of this TCR beta chain was determined in a study of response to subunit inactivated influenza vaccine. Study findings and constraints: The authors suggested that every seasonal influenza vaccination recruits few new T cells.

There are many counts of this clonotype. Its antigen is not identified. This CDR3 contains 15 residues. The germline V gene encodes CDR1 MDHEN and CDR2 SYDVKM. The V and J ends lost 1 base and 5 bases, in that order; junction bases with no gene match: 2. TCRdb re-derived calls from the RT-PCR reads in MiXCR, one entry per CDR3 protein. The sample carries just over 300,000 distinct CDR3 sequences, just over 20% recorded once. The clonotype was recovered from a man between 50 and 75 years old who received an inactivated influenza vaccine. V and J are TRBV28 and TRBJ1-4; 9 bases line up with TRBD1. The specimen comprised PBMCs from blood, sampled around 22 months after vaccination. CDR3 amino acids: CASSLSGQGNEKLFF. The CDR3 DNA follows: TGTGCCAGCAGTTTATCCGGACAGGGGAATGAAAAACTGTTTTTT.